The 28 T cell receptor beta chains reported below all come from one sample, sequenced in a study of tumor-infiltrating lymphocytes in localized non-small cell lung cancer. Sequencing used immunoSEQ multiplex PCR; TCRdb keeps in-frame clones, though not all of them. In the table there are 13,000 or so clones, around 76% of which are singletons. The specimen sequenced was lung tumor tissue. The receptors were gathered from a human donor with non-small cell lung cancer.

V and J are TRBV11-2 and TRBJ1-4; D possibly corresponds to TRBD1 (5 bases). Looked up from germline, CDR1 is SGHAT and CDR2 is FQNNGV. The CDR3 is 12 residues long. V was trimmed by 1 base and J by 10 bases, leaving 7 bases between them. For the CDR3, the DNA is TGTGCCAGCAGCTTAGTAAGGGGAAAACTGTTTTTT. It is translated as CASSLVRGKLFF.

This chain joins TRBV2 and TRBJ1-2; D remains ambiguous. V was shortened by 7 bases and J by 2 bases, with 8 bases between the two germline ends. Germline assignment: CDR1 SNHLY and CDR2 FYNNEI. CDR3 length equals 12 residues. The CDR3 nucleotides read TGTGCCAGCATACCCAGAAACTATGGCTACACCTTC. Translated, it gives CASIPRNYGYTF. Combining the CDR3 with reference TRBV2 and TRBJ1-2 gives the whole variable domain EPEVTQTPSHQVTQMGQEVILRCVPISNHLYFYWYRQILGQKVEFLVSFYNNEISEKSEIFDDQFSVERPDGSNFTLKIRSTKLEDSAMYFCASIPRNYGYTFGSGTRLTVV.

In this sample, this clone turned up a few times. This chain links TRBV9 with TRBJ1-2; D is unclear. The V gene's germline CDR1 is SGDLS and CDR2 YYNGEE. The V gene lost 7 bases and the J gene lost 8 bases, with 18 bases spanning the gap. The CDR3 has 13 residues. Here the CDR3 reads CASSNREISGYTF. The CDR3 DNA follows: TGTGCCAGCTCCAACCGCGAGATCAGCGGCTACACCTTC.

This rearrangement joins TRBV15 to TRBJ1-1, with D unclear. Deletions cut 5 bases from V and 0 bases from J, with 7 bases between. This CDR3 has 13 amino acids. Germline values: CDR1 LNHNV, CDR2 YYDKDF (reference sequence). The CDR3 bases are TGTGCCACCAGCGTTGCAGTGAACACTGAAGCTTTCTTT. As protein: CATSVAVNTEAFF.

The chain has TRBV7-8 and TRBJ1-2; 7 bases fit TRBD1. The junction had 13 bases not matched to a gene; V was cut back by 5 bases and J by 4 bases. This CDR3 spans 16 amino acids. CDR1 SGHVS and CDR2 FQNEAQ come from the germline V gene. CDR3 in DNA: TGTGCCAGCAGCCCCCGGACAGGTGCCTTTACCTATGGCTACACCTTC. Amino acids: CASSPRTGAFTYGYTF.

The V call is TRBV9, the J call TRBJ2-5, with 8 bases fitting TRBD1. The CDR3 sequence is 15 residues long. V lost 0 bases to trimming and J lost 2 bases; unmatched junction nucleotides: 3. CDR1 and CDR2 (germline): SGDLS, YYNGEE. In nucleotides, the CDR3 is TGTGCCAGCAGCGTAGGGACAGGGCTTCAAGAGACCCAGTACTTC. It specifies CASSVGTGLQETQYF.

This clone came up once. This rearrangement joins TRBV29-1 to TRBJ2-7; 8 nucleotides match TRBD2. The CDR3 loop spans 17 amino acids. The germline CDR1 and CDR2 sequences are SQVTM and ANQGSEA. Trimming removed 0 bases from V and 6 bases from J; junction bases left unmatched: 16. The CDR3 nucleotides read TGCAGCGTTGAAGATCAGGATAGCGGGATGTGGGGCTCCGAGCAGTACTTC. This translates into CSVEDQDSGMWGSEQYF.

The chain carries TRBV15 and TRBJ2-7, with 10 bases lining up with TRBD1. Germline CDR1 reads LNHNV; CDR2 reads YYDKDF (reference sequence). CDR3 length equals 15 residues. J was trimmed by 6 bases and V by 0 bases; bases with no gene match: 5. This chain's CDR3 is CATSRDRDRGSEQYF. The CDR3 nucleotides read TGTGCCACCAGCAGAGATAGGGACAGGGGTAGCGAGCAGTACTTC.

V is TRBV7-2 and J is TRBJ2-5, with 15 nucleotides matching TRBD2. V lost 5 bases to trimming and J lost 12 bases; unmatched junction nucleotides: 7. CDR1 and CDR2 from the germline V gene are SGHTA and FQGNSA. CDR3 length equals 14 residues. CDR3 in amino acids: CASSARTSGGAEYF. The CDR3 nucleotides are TGTGCCAGCAGCGCGCGGACTAGCGGGGGGGCGGAGTACTTC.

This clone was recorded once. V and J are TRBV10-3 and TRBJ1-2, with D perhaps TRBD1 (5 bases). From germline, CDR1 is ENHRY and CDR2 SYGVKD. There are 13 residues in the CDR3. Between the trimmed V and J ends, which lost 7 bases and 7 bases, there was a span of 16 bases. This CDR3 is CAIKGEGFGGYTF. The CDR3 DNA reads TGTGCCATCAAAGGAGAGGGGTTTGGTGGCTACACCTTC.

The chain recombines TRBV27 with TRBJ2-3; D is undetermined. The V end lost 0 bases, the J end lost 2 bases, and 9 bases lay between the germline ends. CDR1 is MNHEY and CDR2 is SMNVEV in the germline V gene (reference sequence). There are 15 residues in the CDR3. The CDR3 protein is CASSLSNTVTDTQYF. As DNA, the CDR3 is TGTGCCAGCAGTTTATCGAATACAGTCACAGATACGCAGTATTTT.

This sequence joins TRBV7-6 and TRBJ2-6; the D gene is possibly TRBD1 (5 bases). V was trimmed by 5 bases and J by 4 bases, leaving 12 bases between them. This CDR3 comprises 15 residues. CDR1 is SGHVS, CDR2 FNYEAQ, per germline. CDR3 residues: CASSKGLLGANVLTF. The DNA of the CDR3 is TGTGCCAGCAGCAAGGGGCTCCTGGGGGCCAACGTCCTGACTTTC.

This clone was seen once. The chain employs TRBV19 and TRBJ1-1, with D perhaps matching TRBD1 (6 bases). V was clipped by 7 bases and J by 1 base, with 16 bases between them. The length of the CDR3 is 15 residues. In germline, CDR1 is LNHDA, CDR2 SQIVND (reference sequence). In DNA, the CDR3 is TGTGCCAGTAACCCGGGGGGGGCGGCGAACACTGAAGCTTTCTTT. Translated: CASNPGGAANTEAFF.

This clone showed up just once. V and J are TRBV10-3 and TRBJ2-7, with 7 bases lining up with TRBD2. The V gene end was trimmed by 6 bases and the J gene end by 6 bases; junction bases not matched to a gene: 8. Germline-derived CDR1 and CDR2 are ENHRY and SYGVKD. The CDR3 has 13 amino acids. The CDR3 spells CAISAQGGAEQYF. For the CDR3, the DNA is TGTGCCATCAGCGCCCAGGGAGGGGCCGAGCAGTACTTC.

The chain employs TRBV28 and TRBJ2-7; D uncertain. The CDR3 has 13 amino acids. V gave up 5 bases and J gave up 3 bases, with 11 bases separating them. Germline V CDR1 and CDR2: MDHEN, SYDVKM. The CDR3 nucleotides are TGTGCCAGCAGTCTCCCCGAAAGCTACGAGCAGTACTTC. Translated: CASSLPESYEQYF.

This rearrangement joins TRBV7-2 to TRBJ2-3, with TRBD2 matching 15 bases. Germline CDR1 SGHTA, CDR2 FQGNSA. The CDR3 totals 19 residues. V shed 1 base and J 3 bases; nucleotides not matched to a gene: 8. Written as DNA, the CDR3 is TGTGCCAGCAGCTTAGGAGGACTAGCGGGAGGGCCCGGGACAGATACGCAGTATTTT. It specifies CASSLGGLAGGPGTDTQYF.

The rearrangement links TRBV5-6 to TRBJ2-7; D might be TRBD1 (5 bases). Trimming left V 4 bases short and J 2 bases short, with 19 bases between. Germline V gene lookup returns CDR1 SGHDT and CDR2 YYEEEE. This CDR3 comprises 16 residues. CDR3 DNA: TGTGCCAGCAGCCTCATACCTACAGGACCCACCTACGAGCAGTACGTC. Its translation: CASSLIPTGPTYEQYV.

CDR3 coding DNA: TGTGCCCAGACAGGGTATGGAAACACTGAAGCTTTCTTT. Amino acid sequence: CAQTGYGNTEAFF. This chain connects TRBV30 to TRBJ1-1, with 7 bases that match TRBD1. The ends lost 8 bases at V and 2 bases at J; junction bases unmatched: 8. The CDR3 runs 13 residues. CDR1 GTSNPN and CDR2 SVGIG come from the germline V gene (reference sequence).

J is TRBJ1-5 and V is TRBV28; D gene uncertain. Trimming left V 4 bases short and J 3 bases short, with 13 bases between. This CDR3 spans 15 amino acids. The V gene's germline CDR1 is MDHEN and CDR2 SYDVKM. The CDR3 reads CASSSGPLNNQPQHF. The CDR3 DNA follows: TGTGCCAGCAGTTCGGGCCCACTCAACAATCAGCCCCAGCATTTT.

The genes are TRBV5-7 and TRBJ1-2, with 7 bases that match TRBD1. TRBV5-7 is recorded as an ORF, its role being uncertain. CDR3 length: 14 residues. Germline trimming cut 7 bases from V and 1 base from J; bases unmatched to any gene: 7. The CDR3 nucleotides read TGTGCCAGCGGTAGGGGGACAGTTAACTATGGCTACACCTTC. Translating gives CASGRGTVNYGYTF.

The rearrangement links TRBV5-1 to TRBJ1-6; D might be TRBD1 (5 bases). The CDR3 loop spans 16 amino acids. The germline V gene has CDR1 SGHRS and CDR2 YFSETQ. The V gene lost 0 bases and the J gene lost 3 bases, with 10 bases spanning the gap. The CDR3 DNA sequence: TGCGCCAGCAGCTTGGGTGGACAAAACTATAATTCACCCCTCCACTTT. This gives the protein CASSLGGQNYNSPLHF.

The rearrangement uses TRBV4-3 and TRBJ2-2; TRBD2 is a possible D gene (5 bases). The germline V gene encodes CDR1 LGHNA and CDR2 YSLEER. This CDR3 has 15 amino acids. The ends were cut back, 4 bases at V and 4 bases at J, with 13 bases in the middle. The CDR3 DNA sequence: TGCGCCAGCAGCCGTTGGGCGGGTCCCACCGGGGAGCTGTTTTTT. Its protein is CASSRWAGPTGELFF.

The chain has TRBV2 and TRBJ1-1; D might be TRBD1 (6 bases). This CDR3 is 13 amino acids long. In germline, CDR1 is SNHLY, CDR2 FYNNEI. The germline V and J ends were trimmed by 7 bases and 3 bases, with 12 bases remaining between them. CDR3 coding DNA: TGTGCCAGCAAGTCAGAGGGGGACACTGAAGCTTTCTTT. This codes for CASKSEGDTEAFF.

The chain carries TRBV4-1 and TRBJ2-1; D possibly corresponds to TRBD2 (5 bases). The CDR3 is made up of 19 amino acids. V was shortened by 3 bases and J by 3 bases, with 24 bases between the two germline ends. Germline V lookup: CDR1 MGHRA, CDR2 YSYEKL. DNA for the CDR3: TGCGCCAGCAGCCAGGAGACAAACCAGGAGCGGATTTTCTACAATGAGCAGTTCTTC. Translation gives CASSQETNQERIFYNEQFF.

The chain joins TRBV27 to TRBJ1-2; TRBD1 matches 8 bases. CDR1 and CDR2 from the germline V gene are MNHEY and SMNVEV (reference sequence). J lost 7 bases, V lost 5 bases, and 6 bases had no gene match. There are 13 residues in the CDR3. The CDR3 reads CASSKMGTGGYTF. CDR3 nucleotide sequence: TGTGCCAGCAGTAAAATGGGGACAGGTGGCTACACCTTC.

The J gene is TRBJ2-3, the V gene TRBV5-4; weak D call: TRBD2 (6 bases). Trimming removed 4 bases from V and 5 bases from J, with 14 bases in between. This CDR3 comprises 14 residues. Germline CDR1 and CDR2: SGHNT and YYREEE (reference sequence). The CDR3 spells CASSPGTREDTQYF. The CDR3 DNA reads TGTGCCAGCAGCCCGGGGACGCGGGAAGATACGCAGTATTTT. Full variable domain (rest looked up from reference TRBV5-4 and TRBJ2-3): ETGVTQSPTHLIKTRGQQVTLRCSSQSGHNTVSWYQQALGQGPQFIFQYYREEENGRGNFPPRFSGLQFPNYSSELNVNALELDDSALYLCASSPGTREDTQYFGPGTRLTVL.

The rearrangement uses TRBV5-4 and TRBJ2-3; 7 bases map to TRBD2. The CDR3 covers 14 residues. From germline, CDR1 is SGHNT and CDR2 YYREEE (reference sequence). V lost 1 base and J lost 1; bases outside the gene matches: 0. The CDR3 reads CASSLRGGTDTQYF. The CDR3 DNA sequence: TGTGCCAGCAGCTTGCGGGGGGGCACAGATACGCAGTATTTT.

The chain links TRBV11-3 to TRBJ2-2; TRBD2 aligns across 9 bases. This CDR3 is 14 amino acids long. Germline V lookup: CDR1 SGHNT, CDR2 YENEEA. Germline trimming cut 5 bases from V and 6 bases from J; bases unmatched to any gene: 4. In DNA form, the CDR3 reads TGTGCCAGCAGCCCCGGGACTAGCCCCGGGGAGCTGTTTTTT. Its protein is CASSPGTSPGELFF. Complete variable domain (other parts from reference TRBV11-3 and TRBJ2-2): EAGVVQSPRYKIIEKKQPVAFWCNPISGHNTLYWYLQNLGQGPELLIRYENEEAVDDSQLPKDRFSAERLKGVDSTLKIQPAELGDSAVYLCASSPGTSPGELFFGEGSRLTVL.